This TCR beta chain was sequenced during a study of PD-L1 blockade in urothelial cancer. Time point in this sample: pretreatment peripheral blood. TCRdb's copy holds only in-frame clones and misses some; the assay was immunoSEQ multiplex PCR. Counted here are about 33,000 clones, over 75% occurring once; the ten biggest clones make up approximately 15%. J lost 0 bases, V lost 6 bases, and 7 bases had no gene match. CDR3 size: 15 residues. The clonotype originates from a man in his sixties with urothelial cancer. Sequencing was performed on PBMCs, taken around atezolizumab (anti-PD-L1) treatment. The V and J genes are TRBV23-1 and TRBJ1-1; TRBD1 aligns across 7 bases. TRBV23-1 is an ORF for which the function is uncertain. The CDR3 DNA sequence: TGCGCCAGCAGAAGGGGACAGCTCATGAACACTGAAGCTTTCTTT. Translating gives CASRRGQLMNTEAFF.